This T cell receptor (beta chain) stems from a study of T cells in Graves' hyperthyroidism and ophthalmopathy (dated by TCRdb to the late 2010s). For the wider study: Peripheral blood samples were taken at initial diagnosis, before any treatment was given. To identify distinguishing TCR V-J signatures, a discovery cohort of some 100 patients was used, comprising 40 to 45 with Graves' ophthalmopathy and around 60 with stable Graves' hyperthyroidism. Prospective prediction of ophthalmopathy was tested in an independent validation cohort consisting of 18 to 20 hyperthyroidism patients and 17 patients who later progressed to ophthalmopathy. The roughly 94 discovery patients were randomly split 7:3 into training and test sets. The study also compared thyroid tissue and blood T-cell repertoires from a handful of Graves' hyperthyroidism patients. After sampling, hyperthyroidism patients received methimazole starting at 30 mg daily, and ophthalmopathy patients received high-dose intravenous methylprednisolone. According to the paper, TCR Vbeta CDR3 sequencing was carried out on approximately 140 peripheral blood samples, which came from 40 to 45 ophthalmopathy, 70 to 80 hyperthyroidism and about 17 progressor patients.

What the authors observed across the whole study: In validation, the model predicted progression to ophthalmopathy with just under 71% sensitivity and approximately 74% specificity, a median of 6.5 months before onset. Most expanded thyroid clonotypes (frequency above 0.001) were also detected in blood, a finding suggesting that blood repertoires may reflect thyroid immune responses. In cross-validation, a model built on a 13 V-J signature told ophthalmopathy apart from stable hyperthyroidism with approximately 91% sensitivity and roughly 81% specificity, and in testing the same model reached 80%/75%. No statistical method was used to fix the sample size in advance, and group allocation was not hidden from the investigators.

This clonotype has just a few counts. This clone's antigen is unknown. Per-base quality was not reported, and no clone a single base away is much larger than it. The germline V gene (reference sequence) sets CDR1 to LNHDA and CDR2 to SQIVND. Its CDR3 holds 14 amino acids, cysteine through phenylalanine. The entry retains the CDR3 DNA only, 42 bases that are in frame from base 1. V lost 8 bases and J lost 0 bases; the stretch between them is 13 bases long. The hyperthyroidism patients were between 18 and 65 years old and newly diagnosed, with a disease duration of less than 2 months. Patients with uncontrolled infections, other autoimmune diseases, pregnancy or lactation were excluded. Diagnoses relied on clinical symptoms, serum thyroxine and TRAb, thyroid ultrasound and orbital computed tomography. Blood from progressor patients was collected at the time of first diagnosis with hyperthyroidism, before any ophthalmopathy symptoms had appeared. PBMCs were isolated from about 9.1 ml of fresh peripheral blood by Ficoll-Paque density gradient centrifugation. Progressor patients were first diagnosed with Graves' hyperthyroidism and then developed ophthalmopathy during follow-up. Total RNA was extracted with Trizol reagent, and quality was checked on an Agilent 2100 Bioanalyzer.

TCR beta CDR3 regions were amplified from RNA transcripts. The first round of RT-PCR for the TCR CDR3 was performed with the HTBI primer set and the Qiagen OneStep RT-PCR kit. Libraries were constructed in a second round of multiplex PCR, after which size selection and purification were performed. Sequencing of the libraries was done on an Illumina HiSeq2000 using paired-end 100 bp reads. Per the source publication's procedure: Raw data were processed with SOAPnuke, discarding reads with adapters, uncalled bases, mean Phred below 15, or no exact constant-primer or identifier match. High-quality paired reads were merged with COPE v1.2.5, and unique nucleotide sequences were defined as clonotypes. MiTCR v1.1 was used to align clonotypes to the IMGT TRBV, TRBD and TRBJ reference segments. The analysis included only V-J combinations with a frequency above 0.0001, which together covered around 99% of the repertoires. The TCS score was defined as the ratio of F50 (clonal expansion) to E x V (chaos), calculated using BLOSUM62-based TCRdist between CDR3 peptides within each V-J. Welch's t-statistics and random forest reduced 514 V-J features to around 14, which were used in a naive Bayes classifier (R e1071). TCRdb reran the public reads through fastp at Q25 and MiXCR, keeping productive beta chains. CDR3 protein duplicates are merged, each entry listing the most common genes and DNA. TCRdb's processing, not the authors', yielded these V and J calls. The sample includes roughly 180,000 distinct CDR3 sequences, with about 9% observed a single time. The ten largest clones add up to about 20% of the sample.

The sequenced material came from blood. This TCR derives from a woman aged 18-30 years with Graves' hyperthyroidism that later progressed to Graves' ophthalmopathy. The rearrangement joined TRBV19 to TRBJ1-1; TRBD1 might be the D gene, on 6 matching bases. The CDR3 is CASGWTDLNTEAFF. In nucleotide form, the sequence is TGTGCCAGTGGATGGACAGACTTGAACACTGAAGCTTTCTTT. Joined to the reference TRBV19 and TRBJ1-1 proteins, this CDR3 gives the full variable domain: DGGITQSPKYLFRKEGQNVTLSCEQNLNHDAMYWYRQDPGQGLRLIYYSQIVNDFQKGDIAEGYSVSREKKESFPLTVTSAQKNPTAFYLCASGWTDLNTEAFFGQGTRLTVV.